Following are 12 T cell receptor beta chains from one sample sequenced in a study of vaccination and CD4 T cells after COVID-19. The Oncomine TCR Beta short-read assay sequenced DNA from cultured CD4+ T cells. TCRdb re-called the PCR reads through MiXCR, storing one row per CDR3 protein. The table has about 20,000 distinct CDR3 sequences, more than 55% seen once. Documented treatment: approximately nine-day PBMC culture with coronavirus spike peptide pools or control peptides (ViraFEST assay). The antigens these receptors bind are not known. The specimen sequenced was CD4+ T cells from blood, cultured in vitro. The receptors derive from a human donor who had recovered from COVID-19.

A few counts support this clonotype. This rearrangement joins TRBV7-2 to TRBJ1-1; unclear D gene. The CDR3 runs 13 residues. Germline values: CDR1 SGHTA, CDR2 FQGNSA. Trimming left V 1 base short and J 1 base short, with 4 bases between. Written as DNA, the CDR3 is TGTGCCAGCAGCTTAGTAGAGAACACTGAAGCTTTCTTT. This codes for CASSLVENTEAFF.

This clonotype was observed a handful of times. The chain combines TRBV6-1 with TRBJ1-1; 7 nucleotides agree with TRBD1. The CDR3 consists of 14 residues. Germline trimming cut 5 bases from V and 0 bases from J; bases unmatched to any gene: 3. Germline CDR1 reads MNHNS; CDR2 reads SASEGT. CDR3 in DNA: TGTGCCAGCAGTCTTGACAGGGTGAACACTGAAGCTTTCTTT. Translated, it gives CASSLDRVNTEAFF.

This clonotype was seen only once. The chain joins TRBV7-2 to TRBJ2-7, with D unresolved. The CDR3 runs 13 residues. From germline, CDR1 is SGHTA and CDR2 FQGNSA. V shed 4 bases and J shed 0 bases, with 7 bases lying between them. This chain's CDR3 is CASSSPVSYEQYF. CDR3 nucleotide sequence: TGTGCCAGCAGCTCCCCCGTCTCCTACGAGCAGTACTTC.

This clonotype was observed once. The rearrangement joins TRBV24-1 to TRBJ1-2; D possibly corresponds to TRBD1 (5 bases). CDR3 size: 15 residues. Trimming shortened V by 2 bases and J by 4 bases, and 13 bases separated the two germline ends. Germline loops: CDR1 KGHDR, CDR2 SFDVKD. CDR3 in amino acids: CATSDSKGVVYGYTF. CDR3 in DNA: TGTGCCACCAGTGATTCGAAAGGGGTCGTCTATGGCTACACCTTC.

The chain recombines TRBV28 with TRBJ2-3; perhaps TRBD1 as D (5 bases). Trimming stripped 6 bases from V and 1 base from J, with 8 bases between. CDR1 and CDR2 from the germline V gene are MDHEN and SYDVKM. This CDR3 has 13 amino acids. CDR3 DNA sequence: TGTGCCAGCAGGGAGACAGGCACAGATACGCAGTATTTT. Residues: CASRETGTDTQYF. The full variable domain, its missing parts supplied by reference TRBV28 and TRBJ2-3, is DVKVTQSSRYLVKRTGEKVFLECVQDMDHENMFWYRQDPGLGLRLIYFSYDVKMKEKGDIPEGYSVSREKKERFSLILESASTNQTSMYLCASRETGTDTQYFGPGTRLTVL.

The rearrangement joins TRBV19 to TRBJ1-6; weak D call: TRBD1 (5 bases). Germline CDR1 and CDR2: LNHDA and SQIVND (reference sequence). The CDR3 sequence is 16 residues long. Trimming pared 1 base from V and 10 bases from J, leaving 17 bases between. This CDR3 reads CASSIVPAAGKSPLHF. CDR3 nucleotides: TGTGCCAGTAGTATAGTCCCTGCGGCAGGGAAATCACCCCTCCACTTT.

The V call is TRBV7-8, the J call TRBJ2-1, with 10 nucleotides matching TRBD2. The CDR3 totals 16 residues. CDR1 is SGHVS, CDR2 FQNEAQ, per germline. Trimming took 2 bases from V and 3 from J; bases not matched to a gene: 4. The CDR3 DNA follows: TGTGCCAGCAGCTTAACAGGACTAGCGGTCTACAATGAGCAGTTCTTC. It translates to CASSLTGLAVYNEQFF.

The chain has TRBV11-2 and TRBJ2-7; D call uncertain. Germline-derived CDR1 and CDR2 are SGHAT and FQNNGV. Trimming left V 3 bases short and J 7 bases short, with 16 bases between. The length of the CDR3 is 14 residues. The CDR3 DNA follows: TGTGCCAGCAGCTTGAGGTCGCTTGGTAGTGAGCAGTACTTC. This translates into CASSLRSLGSEQYF. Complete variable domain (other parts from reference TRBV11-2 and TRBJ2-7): EAGVAQSPRYKIIEKRQSVAFWCNPISGHATLYWYQQILGQGPKLLIQFQNNGVVDDSQLPKDRFSAERLKGVDSTLKIQPAKLEDSAVYLCASSLRSLGSEQYFGPGTRLTVT.

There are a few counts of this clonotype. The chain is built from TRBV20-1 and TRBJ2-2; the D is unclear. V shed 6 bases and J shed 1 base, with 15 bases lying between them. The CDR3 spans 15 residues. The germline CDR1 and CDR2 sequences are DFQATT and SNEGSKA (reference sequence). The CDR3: CSAAFGRQNTGELFF. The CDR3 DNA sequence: TGCAGTGCCGCCTTCGGCAGACAGAACACCGGGGAGCTGTTTTTT.

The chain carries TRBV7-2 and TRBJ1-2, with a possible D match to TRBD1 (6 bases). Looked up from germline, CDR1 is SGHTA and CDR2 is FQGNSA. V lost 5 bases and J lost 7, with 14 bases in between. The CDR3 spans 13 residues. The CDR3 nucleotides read TGTGCCAGCAGCCATAGACAGGCGGGTGGCTACACCTTC. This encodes CASSHRQAGGYTF.

For the CDR3, the DNA is TGTGCCAGTAGCGGCCCCGGCGGGCAGACCCAGTACTTC. Its protein product is CASSGPGGQTQYF. V gene TRBV19 combines with J gene TRBJ2-5; D perhaps matches TRBD2 (5 bases). The germline V gene encodes CDR1 LNHDA and CDR2 SQIVND (reference sequence). Trimming stripped 6 bases from V and 6 bases from J, with 14 bases between. The CDR3 sequence is 13 residues long.

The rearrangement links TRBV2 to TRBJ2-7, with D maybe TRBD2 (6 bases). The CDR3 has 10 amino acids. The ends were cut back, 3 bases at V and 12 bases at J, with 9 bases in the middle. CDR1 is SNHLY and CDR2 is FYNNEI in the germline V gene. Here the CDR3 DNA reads TGTGCCAGCAGTGAGACTAGGTGGTACTTC. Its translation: CASSETRWYF.